The T cell receptor (beta chain) under discussion was sequenced for a study of T cell responses to AZD1222 COVID-19 vaccine. This CDR3 is built from 16 residues. Germline lookup yields CDR1 SGHRS and CDR2 YFSETQ. Germline trimming cut 4 bases from V and 5 bases from J; bases unmatched to any gene: 11. General study results and limits: Mostly white British, mostly female donors; authors suggested clonal diversity may be underestimated. Two AZD1222 administrations were followed by greater Spike-specific TCR breadth and depth. Targets within unmutated variant regions were reportedly found for nearly half of spike-specific TCRs.

Assay: immunoSEQ multiplex PCR; the TCRdb copy retains only in-frame clones and omits some. The sample gives 150,000 or so clones, approximately 95% of which show up once; more than 0.85% is in the top ten. This clone was seen just once. Its antigen is unknown. The sequenced sample was peripheral blood, obtained on day 0 of MenACWY control vaccination. The TCR was taken from an adult in good health. The chain uses TRBV5-1 and TRBJ1-4, with TRBD1 identical over 7 bases. The CDR3 sequence is CASSPGGQGGNEKLFF. The DNA of the CDR3 is TGCGCCAGCAGCCCCGGCGGGCAGGGGGGAAATGAAAAACTGTTTTTT.